Here is one T cell receptor (beta chain) with its context. This clone was found once. No antigen is known for it. The record has no base qualities; no much larger clone is one base away. One collaborating source in Seattle enrolled patients during active infection and followed them longitudinally through the course of disease. Each collaborating institution followed its own protocols to collect whole blood in K2EDTA tubes. For TCRbeta analysis, collaborators shipped samples in one of three forms: frozen whole blood, isolated PBMCs, or DNA extracted from either of those sample types. The germline V gene provides CDR1 MNHNS and CDR2 SASEGT. Deletion took 0 bases off V and 11 bases off J, with a span of 4 bases between the germline ends. Including the terminal cysteine and phenylalanine, the CDR3 comprises 10 residues. CDR3 DNA only is kept here, 30 bases in frame from base 1. The source of the sample is a study of blood T cell repertoires in COVID-19 (dated by TCRdb to 2019 to 2021). Background on the whole study: Samples covering the acute and convalescent phases of COVID-19 were provided by collaborators in the United States, Italy and Spain. The repertoires were released in a freely available public database intended as a resource for research on the immune response to SARS-CoV-2. The prospective study material was composed of cDNA or gDNA derived from T cells, B-cell-depleted T cells, or PBMCs. Where available, HLA class I and class II types were taken from metadata supplied by the sample provider and were not determined by assay-based typing. Samples were obtained from the ongoing ImmuneRACE study (first 160 participants) and from about 1,300 subjects provided by 6 global collaborators. Deeply sampled blood TCRbeta repertoires from subjects exposed to, actively infected with, or recovered from COVID-19 were included in the dataset. The sample metadata nearly always contained a de-identified subject ID, COVID-19 status, age in years and sex. What the work shows at the level of the full study, not this receptor alone: How much clinical and demographic metadata was included differed by source and by participant, and the metadata was provided uncurated.

TCRbeta CDR3 regions were amplified from genomic DNA by means of the immunoSEQ Assay, a bias-controlled multiplex PCR. Per the authors' processing: Within the assay, amplification of reference gene primers was used to estimate how many nucleated cells each sample contained. To quantify the absolute abundance of each unique TCRbeta CDR3 rearrangement, sequence reads were collapsed and filtered. For each sample, productive Simpson clonality was calculated as the square root of Simpson's diversity index across productive rearrangements. This is the immuneACCESS table as TCRdb keeps it, with only in-frame sequences that have V and J called. A part of the clones is gone; compared with another copy, unresolved V genes explain less than half, and the rest is unexplained. The V and J calls and clone size come from that table; D and trimming were worked out from the DNA. The sample data list 250,000 or so clones, and about 90% of these were observed just once. Approximately 2.3% of the sample is taken by the ten largest.

This receptor was obtained from a woman between 55 and 75 years old with COVID-19, enrolled during active disease. Sequencing input: peripheral blood. This chain is built from TRBV6-1 and TRBJ1-1; the D segment cannot be called with confidence. The CDR3 corresponds to CASSEAGAFF. The DNA sequence is as follows: TGTGCCAGCAGTGAAGCCGGTGCTTTCTTT.